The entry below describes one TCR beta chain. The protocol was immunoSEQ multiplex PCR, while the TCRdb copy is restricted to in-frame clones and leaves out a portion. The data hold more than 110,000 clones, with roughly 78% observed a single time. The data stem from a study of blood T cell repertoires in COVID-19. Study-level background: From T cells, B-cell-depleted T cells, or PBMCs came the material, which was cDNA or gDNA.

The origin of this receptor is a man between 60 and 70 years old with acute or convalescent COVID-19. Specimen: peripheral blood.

This CDR3 reads CASSSRDRVGRKEQFF. In nucleotides, the CDR3 is TGTGCCAGCAGCTCGCGTGACAGGGTAGGTCGAAAGGAGCAGTTCTTC. The V gene is TRBV9, the J gene TRBJ2-1, with TRBD1 matching over 7 bases. This CDR3 contains 16 residues. The J segment lost 10 bases and the V segment lost 4 bases, leaving 17 bases of the junction unmatched. From germline, CDR1 is SGDLS and CDR2 YYNGEE.